This T cell receptor beta chain derives from a study of response to subunit inactivated influenza vaccine. From the RT-PCR reads, TCRdb called clonotypes with MiXCR, one entry per CDR3 protein. The sample records roughly 570,000 distinct CDR3 sequences, 13% to 15% being singletons. With respect to this clonotype: As yet, its antigen is unknown.

Notes on the study in general: The study's authors posited that every seasonal influenza vaccination enlists few new T cells.

The CDR3 length is 14 residues. Trimming cost V 4 bases and J 5 bases, with 11 bases left between them. Germline values: CDR1 SGHTA, CDR2 FQGNSA. This specimen was PBMCs from blood, taken less than 13 days after vaccination. This clonotype originated in a man in his fifties who received an inactivated influenza vaccine. The chain has TRBV7-2 and TRBJ1-4; unclear D gene. The DNA of the CDR3 is TGTGCCAGCAGCTGGAGCGGGATAAATGAAAAACTGTTTTTT. Translated, it gives CASSWSGINEKLFF.